This T cell receptor (beta chain) stems from a study of Graves' ophthalmopathy and Graves' hyperthyroidism. Study findings and constraints: Also, most clonotypes expanded in the thyroid above 0.001 frequency appeared in blood.

The V and J ends lost 5 bases and 3 bases respectively, with 14 bases between them. This CDR3 has 14 amino acids. CDR1 is MNHNS and CDR2 is SASEGT in the germline V gene. RNA transcripts yielded amplified TCR beta CDR3 regions. First-round RT-PCR used HTBI primers; second-round multiplex PCR followed. Each CDR3 protein is one row after TCRdb ran MiXCR on the multiplex PCR reads. The data hold about 550,000 distinct CDR3 sequences, with under 45% observed a single time. This clonotype was observed many times. Antigen specificity is unknown. J is TRBJ2-7 and V is TRBV6-1, with D tentatively TRBD1 (6 bases). This sequence originates from an adult man with Graves' hyperthyroidism. The sequencing input was peripheral blood or thyroid tissue (not recorded which). CDR3 nucleotide sequence: TGTGCCAGCAGTACGAAGGGGGTCCTCTACGAGCAGTACTTC. Translated, it gives CASSTKGVLYEQYF.